Listed below are T cell receptor beta chains from one sample, sequenced in a study of blood T cells in healthy people across ages. TCRdb recomputed calls from the 5' RACE reads with MiXCR, one row per CDR3 protein. The repertoire consists of 780,000 or so distinct CDR3 sequences, with approximately 60% occurring once and the leading ten covering around 25%. Sequences were obtained from blood. The source is a man aged 35 to 55 in good health. CDR3s leave out the opening cysteine and the closing phenylalanine or tryptophan. Each record gives: J gene, V gene, clone size, CDR3 protein. Part of the rows lack a size; the others show once, few, many or a class for expanded clones.

>TRBJ1-2|TRBV29-1|-
SVEESFNGYT
>TRBJ2-5|TRBV27|-
ASRPRTGFQETQY
>TRBJ2-3|TRBV9|-
ASSPDRSGYTDTQY
>TRBJ2-3|TRBV5-1|-
ASSLWQGGTSGTDTQY
>TRBJ1-1|TRBV9|-
ASSLGVVGAEAF
>TRBJ2-5|TRBV12-3/TRBV12-4|few
ASSFYSGETQY
>TRBJ2-7|TRBV11-3|-
ASSLQGLAGVKIREQY
>TRBJ2-1|TRBV10-2|-
ASSPRTGGAGEQF
>TRBJ2-3|TRBV4-3|-
ASSQDIAGRTDTQY
>TRBJ2-3|TRBV7-9|-
ASSLDSRDTQY
>TRBJ1-4|TRBV5-1|-
ASSLASRVRREKLF
>TRBJ1-4|TRBV9|-
ASNPGATKEKLF
>TRBJ1-2|TRBV9|-
ASHDRGHGYT